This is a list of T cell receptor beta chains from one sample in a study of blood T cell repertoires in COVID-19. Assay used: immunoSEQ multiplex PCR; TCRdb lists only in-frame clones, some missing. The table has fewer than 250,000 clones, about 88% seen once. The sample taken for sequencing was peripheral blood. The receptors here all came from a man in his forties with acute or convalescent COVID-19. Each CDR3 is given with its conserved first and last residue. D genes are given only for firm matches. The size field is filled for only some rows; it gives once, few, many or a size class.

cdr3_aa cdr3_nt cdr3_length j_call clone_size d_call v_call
CASSSGGGPRETQYF TGTGCCAGCAGCTCTGGCGGGGGGCCTAGGGAGACCCAGTACTTC 15 TRBJ2-5 NA TRBD2 TRBV7-2
CSGAQGPNTEAFF TGCAGCGGGGCACAGGGCCCGAACACTGAAGCTTTCTTT 13 TRBJ1-1 NA NA TRBV29-1
CATREIGGLEQYF TGCGCCACCCGGGAAATAGGGGGCCTCGAGCAGTACTTC 13 TRBJ2-7 NA TRBD1 TRBV5-1
CASSSDRGRQETQYF TGTGCCAGCAGCTCGGACAGGGGCCGCCAAGAGACCCAGTACTTC 15 TRBJ2-5 NA TRBD1 TRBV7-9
CASSDPGGGGNYNEQFF TGCGCCAGCAGTGACCCGGGTGGGGGGGGTAACTACAATGAGCAGTTCTTC 17 TRBJ2-1 NA TRBD2 TRBV10-2
CASSRSGGGNEKLFF TGTGCCAGCAGTCGTTCCGGGGGAGGAAATGAAAAACTGTTTTTT 15 TRBJ1-4 NA NA TRBV2
CASSLAGTGPSYGYTF TGCGCCAGCAGCTTGGCGGGGACAGGACCCTCCTATGGCTACACCTTC 16 TRBJ1-2 NA TRBD1 TRBV5-1
CASSPLDGNSGNTIYF TGTGCCAGCTCACCACTTGACGGGAACTCTGGAAACACCATATATTTT 16 TRBJ1-3 NA NA TRBV18
CASGPTDRVASNQPQHF TGTGCTAGTGGTCCGACCGATAGGGTAGCGAGCAATCAGCCCCAGCATTTT 17 TRBJ1-5 NA NA TRBV12-5
CASTDPSGGLDEKLFF TGTGCCAGCACCGATCCATCAGGGGGCTTGGATGAAAAACTGTTTTTT 16 TRBJ1-4 NA TRBD1 TRBV28
CASSQDTGVGSPLHF TGTGCCAGCAGCCAAGATACAGGCGTGGGTTCACCCCTCCACTTT 15 TRBJ1-6 NA NA TRBV4-2
CASRLGPTGGNVLTF TGTGCCAGTAGGTTGGGACCTACAGGGGGCAACGTCCTGACTTTC 15 TRBJ2-6 NA TRBD1 TRBV19
CASSRLRGESSYEQYF TGTGCCAGCAGCCGCCTCAGGGGAGAAAGCTCCTACGAGCAGTACTTC 16 TRBJ2-7 NA NA TRBV7-6
CASRGTGGYGYTF TGTGCCAGTAGAGGGACAGGGGGCTATGGCTACACCTTC 13 TRBJ1-2 once TRBD1 TRBV19
CAWEGRTEAFF TGTGCCTGGGAGGGGAGGACTGAAGCTTTCTTT 11 TRBJ1-1 once NA TRBV30
CASSLVGQGFSDTQYF TGTGCCAGCAGCTTAGTCGGCCAGGGTTTTTCAGATACGCAGTATTTT 16 TRBJ2-3 once NA TRBV11-2
CASSPRNRIQETQYF TGTGCCAGCAGCCCACGAAACAGGATCCAAGAGACCCAGTACTTC 15 TRBJ2-5 NA NA TRBV3-1/TRBV3-2
CAISEGGGYTF TGTGCCATCAGTGAAGGGGGAGGCTACACCTTC 11 TRBJ1-2 NA NA TRBV10-3
CASSLWTEGGKLFF TGTGCCAGCAGCTTGTGGACAGAGGGCGGGAAACTGTTTTTT 14 TRBJ1-4 NA NA TRBV5-4
CASSPATADRADTQYF TGTGCCAGCAGCCCCGCCACTGCCGATCGGGCAGATACGCAGTATTTT 16 TRBJ2-3 NA NA TRBV7-6
CATRPHGQGSGYTF TGTGCCACCAGACCCCACGGACAGGGGTCAGGCTACACCTTC 14 TRBJ1-2 NA TRBD1 TRBV24-1
CASSRPGTGTGELFF TGTGCCAGCAGCCGCCCCGGGACAGGAACCGGGGAGCTGTTTTTT 15 TRBJ2-2 once TRBD1 TRBV28
CATSDSRGTGNTIYF TGTGCCACCAGTGATTCACGGGGAACTGGAAACACCATATATTTT 15 TRBJ1-3 NA NA TRBV24-1
CASSPSTADPSGNTIYF TGCGCCAGCAGCCCGTCGACAGCTGATCCAAGTGGAAACACCATATATTTT 17 TRBJ1-3 once NA TRBV5-1
CASSFRLEQYF TGTGCCAGCAGTTTCCGACTGGAGCAGTACTTC 11 TRBJ2-7 NA NA TRBV28
CASSGTVGTEAFF TGTGCCAGTAGTGGAACAGTGGGCACTGAAGCTTTCTTT 13 TRBJ1-1 NA NA TRBV19
CASSQEALQIRQETQYF TGTGCCAGCAGCCAAGAGGCTCTCCAGATAAGACAAGAGACCCAGTACTTC 17 TRBJ2-5 NA NA TRBV3-1/TRBV3-2
CASSLGSGGNQPQHF TGTGCCAGCAGCTTAGGTTCGGGGGGCAATCAGCCCCAGCATTTT 15 TRBJ1-5 NA NA TRBV11-2
CATSRDRSNYGYTF TGTGCCACCAGCAGAGATCGGAGTAACTATGGCTACACCTTC 14 TRBJ1-2 NA NA TRBV15
CASSLETGTGGYTF TGTGCCAGCAGCTTGGAGACAGGGACCGGCGGCTACACCTTC 14 TRBJ1-2 few TRBD1 TRBV5-4
CARNQGHTEAFF TGTGCCAGAAATCAGGGGCACACTGAAGCTTTCTTT 12 TRBJ1-1 NA NA TRBV5-3
CASSQDDRELGGGAQETQYF TGTGCCAGCAGCCAAGATGATCGTGAGTTAGGCGGGGGGGCCCAAGAGACCCAGTACTTC 20 TRBJ2-5 once TRBD2 TRBV3-1/TRBV3-2
CASSLMAGNGKLFF TGTGCCAGCAGTTTAATGGCGGGAAATGGAAAACTGTTTTTT 14 TRBJ1-4 NA NA TRBV28
CASSPSGTGGYQPQHF TGTGCCAGCTCACCGTCCGGGACAGGAGGTTATCAGCCCCAGCATTTT 16 TRBJ1-5 NA TRBD1 TRBV18
CASSQWSGAGTGLQETQYF TGTGCCAGCAGCCAATGGAGCGGGGCCGGGACAGGGCTTCAAGAGACCCAGTACTTC 19 TRBJ2-5 NA TRBD1 TRBV16
CAWVFGYNEQFF TGTGCCTGGGTATTCGGCTACAATGAGCAGTTCTTC 12 TRBJ2-1 NA NA TRBV30
CAWSVLGGDLGGYTF TGTGCCTGGAGTGTACTTGGAGGGGATCTAGGCGGCTACACCTTC 15 TRBJ1-2 NA NA TRBV30
CASRWGGQLNYGYTF TGTGCCAGTAGGTGGGGAGGGCAACTGAACTATGGCTACACCTTC 15 TRBJ1-2 few NA TRBV19
CASNRDRGNTEAFF TGTGCCAGCAACCGGGACAGGGGTAACACTGAAGCTTTCTTT 14 TRBJ1-1 NA TRBD1 TRBV2
CASSMGREGYEQFF TGTGCCAGTAGTATGGGGCGGGAGGGCTATGAGCAGTTCTTC 14 TRBJ2-1 NA TRBD2 TRBV19
CASSSGLAGGFQETQYF TGTGCCAGCAGCTCGGGACTAGCGGGGGGTTTCCAAGAGACCCAGTACTTC 17 TRBJ2-5 NA TRBD2 TRBV7-2